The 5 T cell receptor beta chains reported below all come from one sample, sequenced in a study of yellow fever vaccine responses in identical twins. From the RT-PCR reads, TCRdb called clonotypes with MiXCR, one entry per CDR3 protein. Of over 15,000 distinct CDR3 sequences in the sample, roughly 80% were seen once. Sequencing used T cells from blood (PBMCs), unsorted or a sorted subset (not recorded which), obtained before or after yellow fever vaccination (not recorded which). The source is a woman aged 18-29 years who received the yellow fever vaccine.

In DNA form, the CDR3 reads TGTGCCAGCAGCTCGCGGCGAGGGAATTATCGTGAGACCCAGTACTTC. Amino acid sequence: CASSSRRGNYRETQYF. The V and J genes are TRBV11-2 and TRBJ2-5; D possibly corresponds to TRBD2 (5 bases). V lost 4 bases to trimming and J lost 5 bases, with 20 bases between them. CDR1 and CDR2 (germline): SGHAT, FQNNGV. There are 16 residues in the CDR3.

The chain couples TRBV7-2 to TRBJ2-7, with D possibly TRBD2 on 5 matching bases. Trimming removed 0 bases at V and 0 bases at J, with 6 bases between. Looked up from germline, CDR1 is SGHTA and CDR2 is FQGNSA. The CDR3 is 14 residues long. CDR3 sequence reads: CASSLAAGSYEQYF. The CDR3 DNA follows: TGTGCCAGCAGCTTAGCGGCGGGCTCCTACGAGCAGTACTTC. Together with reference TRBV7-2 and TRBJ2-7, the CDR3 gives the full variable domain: GAGVSQSPSNKVTEKGKDVELRCDPISGHTALYWYRQSLGQGLEFLIYFQGNSAPDKSGLPSDRFSAERTGGSVSTLTIQRTQQEDSAVYLCASSLAAGSYEQYFGPGTRLTVT.

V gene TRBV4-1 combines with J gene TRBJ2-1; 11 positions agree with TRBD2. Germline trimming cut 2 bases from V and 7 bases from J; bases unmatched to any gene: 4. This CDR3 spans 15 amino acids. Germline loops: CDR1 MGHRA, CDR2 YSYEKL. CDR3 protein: CASSQTSGRLNEQFF. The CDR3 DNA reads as TGCGCCAGCAGCCAAACTAGCGGGAGATTGAATGAGCAGTTCTTC.

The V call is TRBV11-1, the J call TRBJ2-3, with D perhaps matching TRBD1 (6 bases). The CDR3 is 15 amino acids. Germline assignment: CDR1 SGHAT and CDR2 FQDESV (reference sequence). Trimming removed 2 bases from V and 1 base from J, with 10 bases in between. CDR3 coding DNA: TGTGCCAGCAGCTTATCAGGGGCAGGCACAGATACGCAGTATTTT. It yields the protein CASSLSGAGTDTQYF.

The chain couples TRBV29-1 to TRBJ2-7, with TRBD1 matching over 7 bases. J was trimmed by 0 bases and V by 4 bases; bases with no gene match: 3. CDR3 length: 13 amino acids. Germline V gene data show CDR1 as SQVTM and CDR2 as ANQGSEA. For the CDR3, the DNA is TGCAGCGTTGGACAGGGTAACTCCTACGAGCAGTACTTC. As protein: CSVGQGNSYEQYF.